These 2 T cell receptor beta chains share one sample of origin, sequenced in a study of T cell repertoires in cytomegalovirus infection. One entry per CDR3 protein results from TCRdb running MiXCR on the reads. The sample holds around 530,000 distinct CDR3 sequences, 26% seen once. Input material: PBMCs. These receptor sequences come from a human donor in good health (CMV status not recorded). Some clones in this sample may be carry-over from other donors' samples.

The rearrangement links TRBV27 to TRBJ1-5, with 7 bases fitting TRBD1. Germline V gene lookup returns CDR1 MNHEY and CDR2 SMNVEV (reference sequence). This CDR3 spans 15 amino acids. The ends lost 4 bases at V and 3 bases at J; junction bases unmatched: 6. CDR3 nucleotides: TGTGCCAGCAGTTGGGCCGGGACAGACAATCAGCCCCAGCATTTT. As protein: CASSWAGTDNQPQHF.

This clonotype appeared a few times. V gene TRBV12-3 or TRBV12-4 combines with J gene TRBJ1-2; 10 positions agree with TRBD1. This CDR3 comprises 14 residues. The V gene end was trimmed by 4 bases and the J gene end by 6 bases; junction bases not matched to a gene: 5. The CDR3 nucleotides are TGTGCCAGCAGTTCGGGACAGGGGACAAATGGCTACACCTTC. Translating gives CASSSGQGTNGYTF.